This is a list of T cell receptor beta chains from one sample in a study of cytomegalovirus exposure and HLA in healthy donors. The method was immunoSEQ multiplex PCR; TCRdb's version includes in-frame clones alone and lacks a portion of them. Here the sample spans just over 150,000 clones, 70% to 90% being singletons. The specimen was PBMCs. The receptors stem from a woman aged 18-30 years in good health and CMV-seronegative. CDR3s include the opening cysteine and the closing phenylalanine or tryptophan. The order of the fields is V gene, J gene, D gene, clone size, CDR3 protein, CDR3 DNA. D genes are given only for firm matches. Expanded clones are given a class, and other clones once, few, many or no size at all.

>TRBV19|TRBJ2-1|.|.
CASIKNSLLGNEQFF
TGTGCCAGTATCAAAAACAGTTTACTGGGCAATGAGCAGTTCTTC
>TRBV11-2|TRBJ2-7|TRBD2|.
CASSGGGRLYEQYF
TGTGCCAGCAGCGGCGGGGGGAGGCTCTACGAGCAGTACTTC
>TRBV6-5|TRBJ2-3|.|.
CASSWEGGFTDTQYF
TGTGCCAGCAGTTGGGAGGGGGGGTTCACAGATACGCAGTATTTT
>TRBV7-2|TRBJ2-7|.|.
CASSLAGQYEQYF
TGTGCCAGCAGCTTAGCGGGGCAGTACGAGCAGTACTTC
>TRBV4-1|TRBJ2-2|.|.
CASSRNTGGTANTGELFF
TGCGCCAGCAGCCGAAACACGGGGGGCACAGCGAACACCGGGGAGCTGTTTTTT
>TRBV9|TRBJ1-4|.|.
CASSPRGGAREKLFF
TGTGCCAGCAGCCCTCGAGGGGGGGCGCGTGAAAAACTGTTTTTT
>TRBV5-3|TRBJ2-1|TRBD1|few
CARSPVDRGYSYNEQFF
TGTGCCAGAAGCCCTGTGGACAGGGGCTACTCCTACAATGAGCAGTTCTTC
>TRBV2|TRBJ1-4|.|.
CASRGQINEKLFF
TGTGCCAGCAGAGGACAGATCAATGAAAAACTGTTTTTT
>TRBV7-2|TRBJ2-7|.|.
CASSFGRISSYEQYF
TGTGCCAGCAGCTTCGGCAGGATAAGCTCCTACGAGCAGTACTTC
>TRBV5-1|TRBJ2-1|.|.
CASSDRAGMDEQFF
TGCGCCAGCAGCGACAGGGCGGGGATGGATGAGCAGTTCTTC
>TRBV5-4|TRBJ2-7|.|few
CASSLIAGRGEQYF
TGTGCCAGCAGCTTGATCGCAGGGCGCGGAGAGCAGTACTTC
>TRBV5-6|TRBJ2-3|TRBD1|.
CASSRRDRVRTDTQYF
TGTGCCAGCAGCCGGAGGGACAGGGTAAGAACAGATACGCAGTATTTT
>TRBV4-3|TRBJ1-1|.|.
CASSPPRGATEAFF
TGCGCCAGCAGCCCCCCTCGGGGGGCCACTGAAGCTTTCTTT
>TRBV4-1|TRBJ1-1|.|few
CASSQGAGTRGRGTEAFF
TGCGCCAGCAGCCAAGGGGCGGGGACTCGCGGAAGAGGGACTGAAGCTTTCTTT
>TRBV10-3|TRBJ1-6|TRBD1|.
CAISESGQGVSPLHF
TGTGCCATCAGTGAGTCAGGACAGGGGGTATCACCCCTCCACTTT
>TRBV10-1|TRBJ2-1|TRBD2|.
CASSFAGGEQFF
TGCGCCAGCAGCTTCGCGGGGGGGGAACAGTTCTTC
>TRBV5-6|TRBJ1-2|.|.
CASTLRGRGYGYTF
TGTGCCAGCACCCTACGAGGGAGGGGCTATGGCTACACCTTC
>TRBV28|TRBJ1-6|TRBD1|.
CASSLGGGQGNSPLHF
TGTGCCAGCAGTTTGGGGGGGGGACAGGGCAATTCACCCCTCCACTTT
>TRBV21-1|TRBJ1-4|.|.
CASSSSTGTNEKLFF
TGTGCCAGCAGCTCGTCGACAGGGACTAATGAAAAACTGTTTTTT
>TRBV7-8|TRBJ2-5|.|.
CASSQSTGFPGGYQTQYF
TGTGCCAGCAGCCAGTCAACGGGGTTTCCCGGTGGCTATCAGACCCAGTACTTC
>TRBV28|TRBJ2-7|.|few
CASSSRLGRGGTSYEQYF
TGTGCCAGCAGTTCCCGATTAGGCCGTGGCGGGACTTCCTACGAGCAGTACTTC
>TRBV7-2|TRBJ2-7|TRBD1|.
CASSFYGTGSYEQYF
TGTGCCAGCAGTTTTTACGGGACAGGGAGCTACGAGCAGTACTTC
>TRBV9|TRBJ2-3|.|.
CASSPQRFGGWTQYF
TGTGCCAGCAGCCCCCAGAGGTTCGGAGGGTGGACGCAGTATTTT
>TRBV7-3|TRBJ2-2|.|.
CASREGLNTGELFF
TGTGCCAGCAGGGAGGGGTTAAACACCGGGGAGCTGTTTTTT
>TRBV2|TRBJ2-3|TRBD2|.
CASSELLAVLADTQYF
TGTGCCAGCAGTGAACTGCTAGCGGTCCTTGCCGATACGCAGTATTTT
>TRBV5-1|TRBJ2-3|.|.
CASSPGGDRTDTQYF
TGCGCCAGCAGCCCTGGCGGGGACCGCACAGATACGCAGTATTTT